This T cell receptor (beta chain) is from a study of molecular identifiers for immune sequencing clone quantification. Study results and limitations: Highly expanded clones may be undercounted when identical TCR molecules share barcodes.

A single record per CDR3 protein comes from TCRdb applying MiXCR to the PCR reads. The sample shows around 460,000 distinct CDR3 sequences, about a quarter of them seen only once. Points on this clonotype: Its antigen is undetermined.

The ends lost 3 bases at V and 9 bases at J; junction bases unmatched: 7. The CDR3 sequence is 15 residues long. Germline lookup yields CDR1 MDHEN and CDR2 SYDVKM. The TCR originated in a human donor in good health. Some libraries in this study had Jurkat cell RNA spiked in. The chain links TRBV28 to TRBJ2-7; 14 bases agree with TRBD2. The sequenced sample was naive CD8+ T cells from blood, with Jurkat cell RNA spiked in. Indicated subset: FACS-sorted CD8+CD4-CCR7+CD45RA+ naive T cells. DNA of the CDR3: TGTGCCAGCAGTTTCTCGGGACTAGCGGGAGTCGGGCAGTACTTC. This sequence encodes CASSFSGLAGVGQYF.